This record looks at one T cell receptor (beta chain) sequence and its context. The data were taken from a study of blood T cell repertoires in COVID-19. Whole-study context: Samples of COVID-19 (acute and convalescent) were obtained from the United States, Italy and Spain. In each case, the material was cDNA or gDNA derived from T cells, B-cell-depleted T cells, or PBMCs.

This CDR3 has 15 amino acids. The V gene end was trimmed by 4 bases and the J gene end by 2 bases; junction bases not matched to a gene: 6. Looked up from germline, CDR1 is MDHEN and CDR2 is SYDVKM. Study processing details: Estimation of nucleated cell counts relied on the amplification of reference gene primers. Data came from immunoSEQ multiplex PCR; TCRdb stores just in-frame clones and leaves some out. That table furnishes V, J and clone size, whereas the DNA furnished D and trimming. The sample includes 250,000 or so clones, just under 85% of them seen just once. This TCR was recovered from a man older than 75 with acute or convalescent COVID-19. The chain uses TRBV28 and TRBJ2-3; 7 nucleotides line up with TRBD2. Specimen: peripheral blood. CDR3 sequence (DNA): TGTGCCAGCAGTTCTCTAGCGGAACCCACAGATACGCAGTATTTT. Translated: CASSSLAEPTDTQYF.